This is a list of T cell receptor beta chains from one sample in a study of immune cell composition in non-small cell lung cancer. Method: immunoSEQ multiplex PCR; TCRdb's copy keeps in-frame clones and lacks some. The sample lists roughly 11,000 clones, around 64% occurring once. Sequencing used lung tumor tissue. These receptors all come from a human donor with non-small cell lung cancer. Both conserved end residues are trimmed from each CDR3. Each record gives: V gene, CDR3 length, J gene, clone size, CDR3 protein. Rows give clone size only sometimes, using once, few, many, or a class for an expanded clone.

v_gene: TRBV7-6
len: 14
j_gene: TRBJ2-3
abundance: NA
CDR3aa: ASSSVAGGYTDTQY

v_gene: TRBV2
len: 11
j_gene: TRBJ1-1
abundance: few
CDR3aa: ASSLYGNTEAF

v_gene: TRBV4-2
len: 13
j_gene: TRBJ1-6
abundance: NA
CDR3aa: ASSPNPDRNSPLH

v_gene: TRBV4-1
len: 16
j_gene: TRBJ1-1
abundance: medium-sized
CDR3aa: ASSQPSPLGQTLRGAF

v_gene: TRBV19
len: 12
j_gene: TRBJ2-1
abundance: NA
CDR3aa: ASSPAGLAGEAF

v_gene: TRBV11-2
len: 13
j_gene: TRBJ1-4
abundance: NA
CDR3aa: ASSLDLGGREKLF

v_gene: TRBV2
len: 13
j_gene: TRBJ2-1
abundance: NA
CDR3aa: ASSWDRGTENEQF

v_gene: TRBV14
len: 11
j_gene: TRBJ2-7
abundance: few
CDR3aa: ASSQVTGYEQY

v_gene: TRBV28
len: 12
j_gene: TRBJ2-2
abundance: few
CDR3aa: ASSWGQTTGELF

v_gene: TRBV5-1
len: 10
j_gene: TRBJ2-1
abundance: NA
CDR3aa: ASSTIGGEQF

v_gene: TRBV7-2
len: 13
j_gene: TRBJ2-7
abundance: few
CDR3aa: ASSSGLAGGHEQY

v_gene: TRBV28
len: 12
j_gene: TRBJ1-5
abundance: few
CDR3aa: ASSGTGRNQPQH

v_gene: TRBV7-2
len: 13
j_gene: TRBJ2-7
abundance: NA
CDR3aa: ASSLVAGPKYEQY

v_gene: TRBV4-2
len: 14
j_gene: TRBJ1-2
abundance: NA
CDR3aa: ASSLWQARVRYGYT

v_gene: TRBV30
len: 13
j_gene: TRBJ2-2
abundance: NA
CDR3aa: AWSVSQRNTGELF

v_gene: TRBV4-1
len: 12
j_gene: TRBJ1-4
abundance: few
CDR3aa: ASSHHDGREKLF

v_gene: TRBV7-2
len: 14
j_gene: TRBJ2-1
abundance: NA
CDR3aa: ASSLAMSLSYNEQF

v_gene: TRBV6-5
len: 12
j_gene: TRBJ1-5
abundance: once
CDR3aa: ASSSLGGEQPQH

v_gene: TRBV28
len: 14
j_gene: TRBJ2-3
abundance: NA
CDR3aa: ASSSLGGPLTDTQY

v_gene: TRBV28
len: 10
j_gene: TRBJ1-5
abundance: few
CDR3aa: ASSLPRGPQH

v_gene: TRBV2
len: 13
j_gene: TRBJ1-2
abundance: few
CDR3aa: ASSETDGTAYGYT

v_gene: TRBV21-1
len: 9
j_gene: TRBJ2-3
abundance: NA
CDR3aa: ASSNGDTQY

v_gene: TRBV2
len: 13
j_gene: TRBJ2-7
abundance: NA
CDR3aa: ASSVAGGSPYEQY

v_gene: TRBV6-6
len: 11
j_gene: TRBJ2-5
abundance: NA
CDR3aa: ASSQGIQETQY

v_gene: TRBV11-3
len: 14
j_gene: TRBJ2-1
abundance: NA
CDR3aa: ASSPRIHILSGEQF

v_gene: TRBV19
len: 12
j_gene: TRBJ2-5
abundance: NA
CDR3aa: ASSIGQGAETQY

v_gene: TRBV30
len: 15
j_gene: TRBJ2-6
abundance: NA
CDR3aa: AWSVQGYISGANVLT

v_gene: TRBV2
len: 13
j_gene: TRBJ2-4
abundance: NA
CDR3aa: ASSFKGAGKNIQY

v_gene: TRBV15
len: 13
j_gene: TRBJ2-1
abundance: NA
CDR3aa: ATSSGTGYPNEQF

v_gene: TRBV18
len: 12
j_gene: TRBJ2-7
abundance: once
CDR3aa: ASSPDRGFWEQY

v_gene: TRBV5-5
len: 14
j_gene: TRBJ2-2
abundance: NA
CDR3aa: ASSFFIGDFTGELF

v_gene: TRBV29-1
len: 13
j_gene: TRBJ2-1
abundance: NA
CDR3aa: SVEGGGAALNEQF

v_gene: TRBV2
len: 12
j_gene: TRBJ2-1
abundance: NA
CDR3aa: ASSLGQALDEQF

v_gene: TRBV11-2
len: 10
j_gene: TRBJ2-7
abundance: NA
CDR3aa: ASSSNTWEQY

v_gene: TRBV4-2
len: 12
j_gene: TRBJ1-2
abundance: medium-sized
CDR3aa: ASSPPGQGVDYT

v_gene: TRBV7-2
len: 11
j_gene: TRBJ2-3
abundance: NA
CDR3aa: ASGGGPTDTQY

v_gene: TRBV5-4
len: 12
j_gene: TRBJ1-2
abundance: NA
CDR3aa: ASRATGGARGYT

v_gene: TRBV6-6
len: 12
j_gene: TRBJ1-1
abundance: NA
CDR3aa: ASRKGQMNTEAF

v_gene: TRBV27
len: 12
j_gene: TRBJ2-3
abundance: NA
CDR3aa: ASSLLTGGDTQY

v_gene: TRBV11-2
len: 13
j_gene: TRBJ2-5
abundance: NA
CDR3aa: ASSLVAGWGETQY

v_gene: TRBV6-6
len: 13
j_gene: TRBJ1-3
abundance: NA
CDR3aa: ASADRRDFGNTIY

v_gene: TRBV28
len: 10
j_gene: TRBJ2-7
abundance: few
CDR3aa: ASKTTVYEQY

v_gene: TRBV28
len: 16
j_gene: TRBJ2-1
abundance: NA
CDR3aa: ASSPSGTSGKSYNEQF